This entry lists 31 T cell receptor beta chains sequenced from one sample in a study of shared clonotypes between healthy human individuals. Naive CD8 cells were CD45RO-negative, positively selected for CCR7, excluding terminally differentiated effector memory CD45RA+ cells. Method: immunoSEQ multiplex PCR; TCRdb's copy keeps in-frame clones and lacks some. The sample lists over 750,000 clones, about 97% occurring once. The sample was naive CD8+ T cells sorted from blood. The receptors originated from a young man in good health.

The chain links TRBV7-9 to TRBJ2-5, with 9 bases that match TRBD2. Germline CDR1 reads SEHNR; CDR2 reads FQNEAQ (reference sequence). The CDR3 spans 17 residues. With V trimmed by 5 bases and J by 2 bases, 12 bases remained unmatched. Here the CDR3 DNA reads TGTGCCAGCAGCCCCCCCGGGCTAGCGGGGATTCAAGAGACCCAGTACTTC. It codes for CASSPPGLAGIQETQYF.

The chain links TRBV13 to TRBJ1-2; D perhaps matches TRBD1 (5 bases). This CDR3 spans 13 amino acids. Deletions cut 5 bases from V and 7 bases from J, with 14 bases between. Looked up from germline, CDR1 is PRHDT and CDR2 is FYEKMQ (reference sequence). For the CDR3, the DNA is TGTGCCAGCAGCCCCCCGCTGGGGGTTGGCTACACCTTC. As protein: CASSPPLGVGYTF. The full variable domain, with the rest looked up from reference TRBV13 and TRBJ1-2, is AAGVIQSPRHLIKEKRETATLKCYPIPRHDTVYWYQQGPGQDPQFLISFYEKMQSDKGSIPDRFSAQQFSDYHSELNMSSLELGDSALYFCASSPPLGVGYTFGSGTRLTVV.

The chain couples TRBV2 to TRBJ2-4, with a possible D match to TRBD2 (5 bases). This CDR3 is built from 14 residues. Trimming removed 4 bases from V and 2 bases from J, with 9 bases in between. Looked up from germline, CDR1 is SNHLY and CDR2 is FYNNEI. For the CDR3, the DNA is TGTGCCAGCAGTGGACTATCCCCCAAAAACATTCAGTACTTC. This codes for CASSGLSPKNIQYF.

A remark on this clone: Other DNA sequences in this sample translate to the same CDR3. CDR3: CASSLGGTGELFF. CDR3 bases: TGTGCCAGCAGCTTGGGTGGAACCGGGGAGCTGTTTTTT. The V gene is TRBV9, the J gene TRBJ2-2; unclear D gene. This CDR3 is 13 amino acids long. The V gene lost 4 bases and the J gene lost 5 bases, with 9 bases spanning the gap. Germline V lookup: CDR1 SGDLS, CDR2 YYNGEE.

The chain employs TRBV7-9 and TRBJ2-3, with a weak D call TRBD2 (6 bases). V shed 7 bases and J shed 2 bases, with 13 bases lying between them. The length of the CDR3 is 14 residues. CDR1 and CDR2 from the germline V gene are SEHNR and FQNEAQ (reference sequence). The CDR3 region is CASTSRDFTDTQYF. The DNA of the CDR3 is TGTGCCAGCACCTCCAGGGACTTCACAGATACGCAGTATTTT.

The rearrangement uses TRBV4-3 and TRBJ1-1; D call uncertain. Between the trimmed V and J ends, which lost 6 bases and 1 base, there was a span of 9 bases. Germline V CDR1 and CDR2: LGHNA, YSLEER. The CDR3 loop spans 13 amino acids. The DNA of the CDR3 is TGCGCCAGCAGTTGGACCGAGAACACTGAAGCTTTCTTT. Its protein is CASSWTENTEAFF.

This clone was detected once. V and J are TRBV7-9 and TRBJ2-3, with D unresolved. Trimming took 1 base from V and 2 from J, leaving 13 bases between them. CDR3 length: 16 residues. Germline CDR1 is SEHNR and CDR2 is FQNEAQ (reference sequence). The CDR3 nucleotides read TGTGCCAGCAGCTTAGTGGGTGGGGATTACACAGATACGCAGTATTTT. Protein sequence: CASSLVGGDYTDTQYF. The full variable domain, rest sourced from reference TRBV7-9 and TRBJ2-3, is DTGVSQNPRHKITKRGQNVTFRCDPISEHNRLYWYRQTLGQGPEFLTYFQNEAQLEKSRLLSDRFSAERPKGSFSTLEIQRTEQGDSAMYLCASSLVGGDYTDTQYFGPGTRLTVL.

The chain employs TRBV28 and TRBJ1-6, with unresolved D. The V gene lost 5 bases and the J gene lost 0 bases, with 11 bases spanning the gap. Germline loops: CDR1 MDHEN, CDR2 SYDVKM. This CDR3 has 16 residues. As DNA, the CDR3 is TGTGCCAGCAGTCGGATAGGGAGCTCCTATAATTCACCCCTCCACTTT. It translates to CASSRIGSSYNSPLHF.

This sequence joins TRBV27 and TRBJ2-6; D perhaps matches TRBD1 (5 bases). The CDR3 has 16 amino acids. V lost 6 bases, J lost 0 bases, and 12 bases lay in between. The germline CDR1 and CDR2 sequences are MNHEY and SMNVEV (reference sequence). This CDR3 reads CASRGRPFSGANVLTF. DNA for the CDR3: TGTGCCAGCAGGGGGCGACCCTTCTCTGGGGCCAACGTCCTGACTTTC.

There are a few counts of this clone. Other DNA sequences in this sample translate to the same CDR3. This rearrangement joins TRBV27 to TRBJ2-3; D call uncertain. Trimming removed 2 bases at V and 3 bases at J, with 6 bases between. This CDR3 spans 13 amino acids. Germline CDR1 MNHEY, CDR2 SMNVEV (reference sequence). CDR3 region: CASSLRVTDTQYF. CDR3 nucleotides: TGTGCCAGCAGTTTACGGGTGACAGATACGCAGTATTTT.

This chain uses TRBV7-2 with TRBJ2-7; D gene uncertain. Trimming removed 0 bases from V and 3 bases from J, with 12 bases in between. Germline V gives CDR1 SGHTA, CDR2 FQGNSA. The length of the CDR3 is 15 residues. CDR3 residues: CASSLAFGYSYEQYF. The CDR3 DNA is TGTGCCAGCAGCTTAGCGTTCGGTTATAGCTACGAGCAGTACTTC.

The rearrangement joins TRBV7-9 to TRBJ2-7; no definite D call. The V gene's germline CDR1 is SEHNR and CDR2 FQNEAQ (reference sequence). Trimming took 1 base from V and 2 from J, leaving 6 bases between them. CDR3 size: 13 residues. CDR3 in DNA: TGTGCCAGCAGCTTAGTGCCCACCTACGAGCAGTACTTC. Protein sequence: CASSLVPTYEQYF.

The V and J genes are TRBV19 and TRBJ2-7, with 7 bases aligning to TRBD2. The CDR3 sequence is 14 residues long. CDR1 and CDR2 (germline): LNHDA, SQIVND (reference sequence). Germline trimming cut 2 bases from V and 6 bases from J; bases unmatched to any gene: 7. The CDR3 sequence is CASSIFGTTGEQYF. The CDR3 region has the DNA TGTGCCAGTAGTATATTTGGGACTACCGGCGAGCAGTACTTC.

Only one count was recorded for this clone. This chain connects TRBV7-8 to TRBJ2-4; tentative D call: TRBD2 (7 bases). The germline gives CDR1 SGHVS, CDR2 FQNEAQ. Trimming shortened V by 5 bases and J by 1 base, and 18 bases separated the two germline ends. The CDR3 has 17 amino acids. The CDR3 DNA is TGTGCCAGCAGCGAAAAAGGGGGGGCGAGGGCCAAAAACATTCAGTACTTC. Protein product: CASSEKGGARAKNIQYF. Filled out from reference TRBV7-8 and TRBJ2-4, the complete variable domain reads GAGVSQSPRYKVAKRGQDVALRCDPISGHVSLFWYQQALGQGPEFLTYFQNEAQLDKSGLPSDRFFAERPEGSVSTLKIQRTQQEDSAVYLCASSEKGGARAKNIQYFGAGTRLSVL.

The rearrangement links TRBV6-4 to TRBJ2-5; 8 bases are a match to TRBD2. Germline CDR1 reads MRHNA; CDR2 reads SNTAGT. The CDR3 covers 15 residues. Germline trimming cut 3 bases from V and 3 bases from J; bases unmatched to any gene: 6. The chain's CDR3 is CASSEGLGREETQYF. CDR3 bases: TGTGCCAGCAGTGAGGGCCTCGGGAGGGAAGAGACCCAGTACTTC.

The chain uses TRBV11-2 and TRBJ2-1; 11 bases are a match to TRBD2. The germline CDR1 and CDR2 sequences are SGHAT and FQNNGV. CDR3 length equals 16 residues. V dropped 5 bases and J dropped 6; count of bases not matched to a gene: 9. CDR3 coding DNA: TGTGCCAGCAGCACACAGGTAGGACTAGCGGGCAATGAGCAGTTCTTC. Translating gives CASSTQVGLAGNEQFF.

This rearrangement joins TRBV27 to TRBJ1-5; D remains ambiguous. The CDR3 is 13 residues long. V was pared by 5 bases and J by 10 bases, with 15 bases between. Germline V gene data show CDR1 as MNHEY and CDR2 as SMNVEV (reference sequence). Here the CDR3 reads CASSPITGHPQHF. The CDR3 DNA is TGTGCCAGCAGTCCAATAACGGGTCATCCCCAGCATTTT.

Written as DNA, the CDR3 is TGTGCCAGCAGTGATCTCAAAACCGGGGAGCTGTTTTTT. Residues: CASSDLKTGELFF. The rearrangement links TRBV6-4 to TRBJ2-2, with D hard to call. The V end lost 3 bases, the J end lost 5 bases, and 7 bases lay between the germline ends. From germline, CDR1 is MRHNA and CDR2 SNTAGT. The CDR3 sequence is 13 residues long.

J is TRBJ1-1 and V is TRBV5-4; D call uncertain. From germline, CDR1 is SGHNT and CDR2 YYREEE (reference sequence). This CDR3 contains 14 residues. V was trimmed by 2 bases and J by 5 bases, leaving 13 bases between them. DNA of the CDR3: TGTGCCAGCAGCTTAGGTCGGGGAGGTACTGAAGCTTTCTTT. Protein product: CASSLGRGGTEAFF.

The chain carries TRBV6-5 and TRBJ2-1; no definite D call. This CDR3 is built from 15 residues. V shed 4 bases and J shed 5 bases, with 15 bases lying between them. Germline assignment: CDR1 MNHEY and CDR2 SVGAGI. The chain's CDR3 is CASSSYLRVDNEQFF. The CDR3 region has the DNA TGTGCCAGCAGTTCCTACTTAAGGGTAGACAATGAGCAGTTCTTC.

This clone was counted once. The rearrangement joins TRBV7-6 to TRBJ2-7, with D tentatively TRBD1 or TRBD2 (5 bases each). The V gene's germline CDR1 is SGHVS and CDR2 FNYEAQ. Trimming cost V 2 bases and J 2 bases, with 10 bases left between them. The CDR3 has 14 amino acids. The CDR3 DNA reads as TGTGCCAGCAGCTTAAGGGACCTTACCTACGAGCAGTACTTC. This gives the protein CASSLRDLTYEQYF.

The chain is built from TRBV11-3 and TRBJ2-1; 9 bases fit TRBD1. This CDR3 has 15 amino acids. V shed 5 bases, J shed 2 bases, and the junction held 4 bases outside the gene matches. Germline CDR1 and CDR2: SGHNT and YENEEA. The CDR3 loop is CASSARQGAYNEQFF. In DNA form, the CDR3 reads TGTGCCAGCAGCGCCAGACAGGGGGCCTACAATGAGCAGTTCTTC.

V gene TRBV5-1 combines with J gene TRBJ2-1; 7 bases align to TRBD1. CDR1 and CDR2 from the germline V gene are SGHRS and YFSETQ. The CDR3 contains 14 residues. With V trimmed by 4 bases and J by 3 bases, 4 bases remained unmatched. CDR3 DNA: TGCGCCAGCAGCCCCAGGGGGTTCTACAATGAGCAGTTCTTC. Translated: CASSPRGFYNEQFF.

The chain couples TRBV27 to TRBJ2-7, with 7 bases aligning to TRBD1. The CDR3 is 15 amino acids. Germline V gene data show CDR1 as MNHEY and CDR2 as SMNVEV (reference sequence). V dropped 0 bases and J dropped 2; count of bases not matched to a gene: 4. This chain's CDR3 is CASSLSGQTTYEQYF. As DNA, the CDR3 is TGTGCCAGCAGTTTATCGGGACAGACTACCTACGAGCAGTACTTC.

The rearrangement links TRBV27 to TRBJ2-7, with D perhaps being TRBD1 or TRBD2 (5 bases each). The V end lost 6 bases, the J end lost 2 bases, and 17 bases lay between the germline ends. The length of the CDR3 is 15 residues. Looked up from germline, CDR1 is MNHEY and CDR2 is SMNVEV (reference sequence). The CDR3 nucleotides read TGTGCCAGCAGCCCTCCCGGGGTGGGGGCCTACGAGCAGTACTTC. The encoded protein is CASSPPGVGAYEQYF.

This clone was recorded only once. The J gene is TRBJ1-3, the V gene TRBV28; D call uncertain. Per the germline V gene, CDR1 is MDHEN and CDR2 is SYDVKM. Trimming stripped 3 bases from V and 8 bases from J, with 8 bases between. There are 12 residues in the CDR3. This chain's CDR3 is CASSFIWDTIYF. CDR3 DNA sequence: TGTGCCAGCAGTTTTATTTGGGACACCATATATTTT.

The J gene is TRBJ1-2, the V gene TRBV15; possible D gene TRBD1, 5 bases. V was clipped by 3 bases and J by 6 bases, with 14 bases between them. This CDR3 spans 14 amino acids. Looked up from germline, CDR1 is LNHNV and CDR2 is YYDKDF (reference sequence). CDR3 protein: CATSSSQGGDGYTF. For the CDR3, the DNA is TGTGCCACCAGCAGTAGCCAGGGAGGGGATGGCTACACCTTC.

This clone occurred once. The chain has TRBV5-4 and TRBJ2-1; D is ambiguous. The CDR3 extends over 15 amino acids. Trimming left V 2 bases short and J 7 bases short, with 16 bases between. Per the germline V gene, CDR1 is SGHNT and CDR2 is YYREEE (reference sequence). The CDR3 is CASSFSGSPRNEQFF. For the CDR3, the DNA is TGTGCCAGCAGCTTTTCCGGTTCACCACGTAATGAGCAGTTCTTC.

V is TRBV9 and J is TRBJ2-5, with TRBD2 matching 10 bases. The CDR3 is made up of 14 amino acids. Germline trimming cut 4 bases from V and 2 bases from J; bases unmatched to any gene: 2. Per the germline V gene, CDR1 is SGDLS and CDR2 is YYNGEE. In DNA form, the CDR3 reads TGTGCCAGCAGCCCTAGCGGGGGACAAGAGACCCAGTACTTC. Translation gives CASSPSGGQETQYF.

On this clone: This sample also contains other DNA sequences that code for the same CDR3. V usage is TRBV9 and J usage is TRBJ2-7; 8 nucleotides match TRBD2. CDR3 length: 13 amino acids. V lost 4 bases to trimming and J lost 4 bases; unmatched junction nucleotides: 4. From germline, CDR1 is SGDLS and CDR2 YYNGEE. The CDR3 region is CASSPSGSYEQYF. CDR3 bases: TGTGCCAGCAGCCCTAGCGGGTCTTACGAGCAGTACTTC.

V gene TRBV7-8 combines with J gene TRBJ2-3; D is unclear. Trimming shortened V by 5 bases and J by 2 bases, and 17 bases separated the two germline ends. The germline V gene has CDR1 SGHVS and CDR2 FQNEAQ. This CDR3 has 16 amino acids. For the CDR3, the DNA is TGTGCCAGCAGCCCCGGACGGATTTTTGCCACAGATACGCAGTATTTT. It yields the protein CASSPGRIFATDTQYF.